The source of this TCR beta chain is a study of shared clonotypes between healthy human individuals. Broader study findings: In this cohort, only blood was sampled, and tissue repertoires likely differ. Rarefaction analysis demonstrated incomplete sorted-subset sequencing notwithstanding large depth.

Germline V gene lookup returns CDR1 MNHEY and CDR2 SMNVEV (reference sequence). V was cut by 8 bases and J by 0 bases, with 13 bases left in between. The CDR3 runs 14 residues. The method was immunoSEQ multiplex PCR; TCRdb's version includes in-frame clones alone and lacks a portion of them. The sample carries hundreds of thousands of clones, 95% to 97% recorded once. Cells designated naive CD8 were CD45RO-negative and were positively selected for CCR7, with terminally differentiated effector memory CD45RA+ cells excluded. All donors were healthy HIV-negative adults lacking recent acute infections or vaccinations. With regard to this clone: What it binds is not known.

Sequenced input: naive CD8+ T cells sorted from blood. The clonotype originates from a woman in her twenties or thirties in good health. The rearrangement joins TRBV27 to TRBJ1-1, with a tentative D call TRBD1 (6 bases). The CDR3 region has the DNA TGTGCCAGCCAGACCGGGACACTGAACACTGAAGCTTTCTTT. Translated, it gives CASQTGTLNTEAFF.